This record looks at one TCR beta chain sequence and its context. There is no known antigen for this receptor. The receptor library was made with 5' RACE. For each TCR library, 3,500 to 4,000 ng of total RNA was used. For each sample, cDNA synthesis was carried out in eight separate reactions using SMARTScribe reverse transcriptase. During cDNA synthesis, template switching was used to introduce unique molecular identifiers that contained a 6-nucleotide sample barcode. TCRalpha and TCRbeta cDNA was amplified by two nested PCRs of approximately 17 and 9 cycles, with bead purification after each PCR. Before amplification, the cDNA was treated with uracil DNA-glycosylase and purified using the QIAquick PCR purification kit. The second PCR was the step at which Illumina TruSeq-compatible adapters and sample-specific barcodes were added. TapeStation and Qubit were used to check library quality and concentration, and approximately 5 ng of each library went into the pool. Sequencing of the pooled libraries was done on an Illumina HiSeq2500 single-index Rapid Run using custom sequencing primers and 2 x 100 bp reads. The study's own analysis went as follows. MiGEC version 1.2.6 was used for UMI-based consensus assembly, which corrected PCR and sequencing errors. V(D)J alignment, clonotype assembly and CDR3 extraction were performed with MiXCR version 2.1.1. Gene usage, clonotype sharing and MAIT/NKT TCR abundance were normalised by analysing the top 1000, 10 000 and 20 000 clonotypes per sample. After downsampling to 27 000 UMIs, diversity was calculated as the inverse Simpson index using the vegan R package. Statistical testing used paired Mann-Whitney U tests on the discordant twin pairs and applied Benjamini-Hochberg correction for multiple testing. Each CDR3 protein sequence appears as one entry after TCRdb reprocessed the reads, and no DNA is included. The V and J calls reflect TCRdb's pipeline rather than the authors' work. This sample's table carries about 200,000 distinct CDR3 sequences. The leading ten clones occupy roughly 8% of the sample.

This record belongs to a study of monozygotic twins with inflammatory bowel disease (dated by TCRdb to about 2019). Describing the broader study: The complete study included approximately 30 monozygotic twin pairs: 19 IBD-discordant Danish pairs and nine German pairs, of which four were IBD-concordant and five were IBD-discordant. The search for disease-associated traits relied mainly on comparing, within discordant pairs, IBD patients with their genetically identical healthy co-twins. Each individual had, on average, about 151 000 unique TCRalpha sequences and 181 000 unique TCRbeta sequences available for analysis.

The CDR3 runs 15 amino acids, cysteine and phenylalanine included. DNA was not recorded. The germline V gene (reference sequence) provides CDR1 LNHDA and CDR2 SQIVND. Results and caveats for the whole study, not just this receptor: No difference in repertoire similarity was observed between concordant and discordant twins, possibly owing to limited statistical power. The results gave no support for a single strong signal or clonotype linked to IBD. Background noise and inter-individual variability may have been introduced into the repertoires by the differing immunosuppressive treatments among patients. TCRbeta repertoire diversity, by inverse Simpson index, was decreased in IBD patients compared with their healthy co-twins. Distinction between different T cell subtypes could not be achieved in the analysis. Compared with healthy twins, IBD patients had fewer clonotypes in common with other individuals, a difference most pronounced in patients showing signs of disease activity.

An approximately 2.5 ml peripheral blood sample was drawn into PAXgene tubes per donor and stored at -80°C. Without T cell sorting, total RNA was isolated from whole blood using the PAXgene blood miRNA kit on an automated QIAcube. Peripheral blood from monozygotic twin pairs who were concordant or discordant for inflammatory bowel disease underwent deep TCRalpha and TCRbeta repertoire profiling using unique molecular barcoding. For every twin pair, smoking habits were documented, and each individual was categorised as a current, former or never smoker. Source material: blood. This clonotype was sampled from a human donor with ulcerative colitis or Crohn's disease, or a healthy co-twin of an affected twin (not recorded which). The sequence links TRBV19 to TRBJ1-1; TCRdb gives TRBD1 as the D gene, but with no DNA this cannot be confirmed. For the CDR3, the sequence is CASTLGGPLNTEAFF.